A single sample is the source of the 3 T cell receptor beta chains below, sequenced in a study of T cell changes during pregnancy in multiple sclerosis. Using immunoSEQ multiplex PCR, the repertoire was profiled, and TCRdb retains in-frame clones only, with some absent. The data contain roughly 7,900 clones, around nine tenths of them singletons. This specimen consisted of CD8+ T cells from peripheral blood mononuclear cells, obtained in the first trimester of pregnancy. These receptor sequences come from a female donor in good health, enrolled as a control in a pregnancy study.

This chain connects TRBV5-1 to TRBJ2-2; the match to TRBD1 covers 8 bases. V lost 1 base, J lost 4 bases, and 6 bases stayed unmatched. This CDR3 is 16 amino acids long. Germline CDR1 SGHRS, CDR2 YFSETQ. The CDR3 region is CASSLHRGDFTGELFF. CDR3 coding DNA: TGCGCCAGCAGCTTGCACAGGGGGGATTTCACCGGGGAGCTGTTTTTT. The full variable domain, in which reference TRBV5-1 and TRBJ2-2 provide the parts outside the CDR3, is KAGVTQTPRYLIKTRGQQVTLSCSPISGHRSVSWYQQTPGQGLQFLFEYFSETQRNKGNFPGRFSGRQFSNSRSEMNVSTLELGDSALYLCASSLHRGDFTGELFFGEGSRLTVL.

The chain is built from TRBV13 and TRBJ2-7; 8 positions agree with TRBD1. Germline V CDR1 and CDR2: PRHDT, FYEKMQ (reference sequence). The CDR3 runs to 16 residues. V was pared by 5 bases and J by 4 bases, with 13 bases of the junction left unmatched. The DNA of the CDR3 is TGTGCCAGCAGCCCGGACAGGGTAGGGGTCCCGTACGAGCAGTACTTC. This translates into CASSPDRVGVPYEQYF. The complete variable domain, with remaining parts taken from reference TRBV13 and TRBJ2-7, reads AAGVIQSPRHLIKEKRETATLKCYPIPRHDTVYWYQQGPGQDPQFLISFYEKMQSDKGSIPDRFSAQQFSDYHSELNMSSLELGDSALYFCASSPDRVGVPYEQYFGPGTRLTVT.

This chain connects TRBV6-5 to TRBJ1-1, with D possibly TRBD1 on 6 matching bases. There are 13 residues in the CDR3. Trimming took 7 bases from V and 4 from J, leaving 13 bases between them. Germline V CDR1 and CDR2: MNHEY, SVGAGI. In DNA, the CDR3 is TGTGCCAGCAAGATAGGGGGGGCCACTGAAGCTTTCTTT. Its translation is CASKIGGATEAFF.